The 27 T cell receptor beta chains given below trace back to one sample, sequenced in a study of a mutant IDH1 vaccine in newly diagnosed glioma (dated by TCRdb to the early 2020s). The time point label corresponds to: week 35, safety follow-up. A 20-mer mutant IDH1 peptide at 300 micrograms in Montanide made up each vaccine dose, which was injected subcutaneously together with topical imiquimod. These TCRs' antigens remain unknown. Library generation was performed with the immunoSEQ multiplex PCR assay. What TCRdb holds here is the immuneACCESS table cut down to in-frame rearrangements. Part of the clones is not present; checked against another copy, under half of the missing clones reflect an unresolved V gene, and the others are unexplained. This sample gives approximately 44,000 clones in total; 70% to 80% of them show up just once. 12% of the sample belongs to the ten largest clones. The sequenced sample was PBMCs, obtained from a glioma patient whose treatment included an IDH1 peptide vaccine. The receptor set was obtained from a man aged 35-49 years with glioma.

The chain uses TRBV5-5 and TRBJ2-5, with no clear D. The germline V gene has CDR1 SGHKS and CDR2 YYEKEE (reference sequence). This CDR3 has 14 amino acids. Trimming shortened V by 0 bases and J by 5 bases, and 11 bases separated the two germline ends. CDR3 in amino acids: CASSLDTHGETQYF. CDR3 sequence (DNA): TGTGCCAGCAGCTTGGACACCCACGGGGAGACCCAGTACTTC.

This rearrangement joins TRBV5-1 to TRBJ2-3; D is uncertain. Germline V gene lookup returns CDR1 SGHRS and CDR2 YFSETQ. Between the trimmed V and J ends, which lost 4 bases and 2 bases, there was a span of 14 bases. CDR3 length: 15 residues. For the CDR3, the DNA is TGCGCCAGCAGCCCTGACACCCTACCCACAGATACGCAGTATTTT. Its translation is CASSPDTLPTDTQYF.

The gene calls are TRBV5-4 and TRBJ2-3; 7 bases are shared with TRBD2. Germline trimming cut 1 base from V and 1 base from J; bases unmatched to any gene: 6. CDR1 and CDR2 (germline): SGHNT, YYREEE (reference sequence). This CDR3 has 16 residues. The DNA of the CDR3 is TGTGCCAGCAGCTTGACGGCGGGAGAGGGCACAGATACGCAGTATTTT. Translation: CASSLTAGEGTDTQYF.

This clone has just one count. Here the CDR3 reads CASSQSGYEKLFF. CDR3 in DNA: TGTGCCAGCAGCCAAAGTGGGTATGAAAAACTGTTTTTT. This sequence joins TRBV6-1 and TRBJ1-4; no firm D call. V was trimmed by 6 bases and J by 6 bases, leaving 11 bases between them. The CDR3 extends over 13 amino acids. Looked up from germline, CDR1 is MNHNS and CDR2 is SASEGT.

A single count supports this clone. The V and J genes are TRBV14 and TRBJ1-5, with TRBD1 matching 11 bases. The CDR3 has 16 amino acids. V shed 0 bases and J 4 bases; nucleotides not matched to a gene: 2. Germline V gene sequence: CDR1 SGHDN, CDR2 FVKESK. CDR3 nucleotides: TGTGCCAGCAGCCAAGAAGGGACAGGGGGTAATCAGCCCCAGCATTTT. Translation gives CASSQEGTGGNQPQHF.

In nucleotides, the CDR3 is TGTGCCAGCAGTTTAGAAATCGGACTAGCGGGAGACCCCTACAATGAGCAGTTCTTC. It specifies CASSLEIGLAGDPYNEQFF. The chain combines TRBV27 with TRBJ2-1; the match to TRBD2 covers 13 bases. The CDR3 covers 19 residues. Germline V gives CDR1 MNHEY, CDR2 SMNVEV (reference sequence). The junction had 9 bases not matched to a gene; V was cut back by 2 bases and J by 2 bases.

The rearrangement links TRBV11-3 to TRBJ2-5, with 7 bases that match TRBD2. The J segment lost 0 bases and the V segment lost 4 bases, leaving 5 bases of the junction unmatched. Germline values: CDR1 SGHNT, CDR2 YENEEA. The CDR3 has 15 amino acids. CDR3 in amino acids: CASSSEGLNQETQYF. The CDR3 coding sequence is TGTGCCAGCAGCTCTGAGGGACTAAACCAAGAGACCCAGTACTTC.

The chain has TRBV6-5 and TRBJ1-3; D is unresolved. Trimming removed 6 bases from V and 0 bases from J, with 12 bases in between. The CDR3 is made up of 15 amino acids. Per the germline V gene, CDR1 is MNHEY and CDR2 is SVGAGI. As DNA, the CDR3 is TGTGCCAGCAGCAAAGACGGCGCCTCTGGAAACACCATATATTTT. Its protein product is CASSKDGASGNTIYF.

This clone was detected only once. The chain carries TRBV7-9 and TRBJ2-1; D is ambiguous. V was clipped by 5 bases and J by 0 bases, with 11 bases between them. From germline, CDR1 is SEHNR and CDR2 FQNEAQ (reference sequence). The CDR3 has 15 residues. The CDR3 region has the DNA TGTGCCAGCAGCCCGGGCCTAAGCTCCTACAATGAGCAGTTCTTC. Translating gives CASSPGLSSYNEQFF.

The chain has TRBV29-1 and TRBJ2-3; 10 bases are a match to TRBD2. After removal of 1 base from V and 8 bases from J, the junction contained 9 bases not matched to a gene. CDR3 length: 15 amino acids. From germline, CDR1 is SQVTM and CDR2 ANQGSEA. CDR3 DNA: TGCAGCGTTGAAGTTCCTAGCGGGAGAATTGGTACGCAGTATTTT. This sequence encodes CSVEVPSGRIGTQYF.

The chain joins TRBV7-2 to TRBJ2-1; the D gene is possibly TRBD2 (5 bases). The CDR3 is 13 residues long. The V end lost 3 bases, the J end lost 9 bases, and 12 bases lay between the germline ends. Germline V gene lookup returns CDR1 SGHTA and CDR2 FQGNSA. CDR3 sequence: CASSFAGRGEQFF. CDR3 DNA sequence: TGTGCCAGCAGCTTTGCAGGTCGGGGTGAGCAGTTCTTC.

The chain employs TRBV7-2 and TRBJ1-6; 9 positions agree with TRBD1. The V and J ends lost 5 bases and 10 bases, in that order; junction bases with no gene match: 6. Per germline, CDR1 SGHTA and CDR2 FQGNSA. The CDR3 covers 14 residues. CDR3 in amino acids: CASSRTGAGSPLHF. The CDR3, as DNA: TGTGCCAGCAGCCGGACAGGGGCAGGCTCACCCCTCCACTTT.

This chain links TRBV27 with TRBJ1-1; D not resolved. V was pared by 6 bases and J by 6 bases, with 14 bases between. The germline V gene encodes CDR1 MNHEY and CDR2 SMNVEV (reference sequence). The CDR3 spans 13 residues. DNA of the CDR3: TGTGCCAGCAGCCCCTTGGGCGCCGCTGAAGCTTTCTTT. Translation: CASSPLGAAEAFF.

This clone was counted once. The CDR3 nucleotides are TGTGCCAGCAGGGCTCAGCGGCAGGCGAAGGATGGCTACACCTTC. It translates to CASRAQRQAKDGYTF. The chain combines TRBV27 with TRBJ1-2; D remains ambiguous. With 6 bases removed from V and 6 bases from J, the gap between germline ends came to 20 bases. CDR3 length: 15 residues. Germline V gene lookup returns CDR1 MNHEY and CDR2 SMNVEV (reference sequence).

The chain recombines TRBV18 with TRBJ1-2, with D hard to call. The CDR3 length is 14 residues. Trimming left V 3 bases short and J 0 bases short, with 8 bases between. In germline, CDR1 is KGHSH, CDR2 LQKENI. The CDR3 region has the DNA TGTGCCAGCTCACCGCGACCTTCTAACTATGGCTACACCTTC. Amino acids: CASSPRPSNYGYTF. The variable domain in full, completed from reference TRBV18 and TRBJ1-2, reads NAGVMQNPRHLVRRRGQEARLRCSPMKGHSHVYWYRQLPEEGLKFMVYLQKENIIDESGMPKERFSAEFPKEGPSILRIQQVVRGDSAAYFCASSPRPSNYGYTFGSGTRLTVV.

The chain uses TRBV10-2 and TRBJ2-2; the D is unclear. Trimming left V 2 bases short and J 1 base short, with 14 bases between. The CDR3 contains 17 residues. Germline-derived CDR1 and CDR2 are WSHSY and SAAADI. The CDR3 sequence is CASSEGKARGNTGELFF. CDR3 coding DNA: TGCGCCAGCAGTGAGGGCAAGGCGCGAGGGAACACCGGGGAGCTGTTTTTT.

The chain combines TRBV6-5 with TRBJ2-3, with a possible D match to TRBD1 (6 bases). Germline assignment: CDR1 MNHEY and CDR2 SVGAGI. This CDR3 has 14 amino acids. V lost 3 bases to trimming and J lost 5 bases, with 12 bases between them. The CDR3, as DNA: TGTGCCAGCAGTTATAACAGGGTAGGAGATACGCAGTATTTT. Its protein product is CASSYNRVGDTQYF.

The CDR3 loop is CASSLSLTRTSAKETQYF. CDR3 bases: TGTGCCAGCAGCCTGTCCTTAACCCGGACTTCCGCTAAGGAGACCCAGTACTTC. This chain joins TRBV7-6 and TRBJ2-5; the D gene is possibly TRBD2 (5 bases). The CDR3 extends over 18 amino acids. The V and J ends lost 5 bases and 5 bases respectively, with 27 bases between them. Germline CDR1 reads SGHVS; CDR2 reads FNYEAQ.

This rearrangement joins TRBV11-2 to TRBJ2-1, with D perhaps matching TRBD1 (6 bases). This CDR3 has 14 amino acids. In germline, CDR1 is SGHAT, CDR2 FQNNGV. With 5 bases removed from V and 10 bases from J, the gap between germline ends came to 18 bases. The DNA of the CDR3 is TGTGCCAGCAGCCAGAACAGGGCCCTCTCCGAGCAGTTCTTC. It translates to CASSQNRALSEQFF. The variable domain in full, completed from reference TRBV11-2 and TRBJ2-1, reads EAGVAQSPRYKIIEKRQSVAFWCNPISGHATLYWYQQILGQGPKLLIQFQNNGVVDDSQLPKDRFSAERLKGVDSTLKIQPAKLEDSAVYLCASSQNRALSEQFFGPGTRLTVL.

The chain links TRBV10-2 to TRBJ1-4; D uncertain. V dropped 3 bases and J dropped 0 bases, with 14 bases sitting between them. The germline V gene encodes CDR1 WSHSY and CDR2 SAAADI. The CDR3 has 17 amino acids. The CDR3 protein is CASSDPLPGATNEKLFF. In DNA form, the CDR3 reads TGCGCCAGCAGTGACCCGCTCCCCGGGGCAACTAATGAAAAACTGTTTTTT.

The chain links TRBV2 to TRBJ2-1; tentative D call: TRBD2 (6 bases). The CDR3 contains 13 residues. Germline assignment: CDR1 SNHLY and CDR2 FYNNEI. V dropped 3 bases and J dropped 7 bases, with 10 bases sitting between them. CDR3 amino acids: CASSDSGGNEQFF. In nucleotides, the CDR3 is TGTGCCAGCAGTGATTCCGGGGGAAATGAGCAGTTCTTC.

This sequence joins TRBV6-5 and TRBJ2-7; perhaps TRBD2 as D (6 bases). Germline assignment: CDR1 MNHEY and CDR2 SVGAGI. CDR3 length: 15 residues. V lost 6 bases and J lost 0, with 15 bases in between. CDR3 protein: CASRKPVGGSYEQYF. Written as DNA, the CDR3 is TGTGCCAGCAGAAAACCGGTGGGGGGCTCCTACGAGCAGTACTTC.

In its sample, this clone was seen once. The rearrangement joins TRBV11-3 to TRBJ1-4, with D possibly matching TRBD1 (5 bases). V was pared by 5 bases and J by 8 bases, with 12 bases between. CDR1 is SGHNT and CDR2 is YENEEA in the germline V gene. The CDR3 is 13 residues long. The CDR3 spells CASSRGLGEKLFF. In nucleotides, the CDR3 is TGTGCCAGCAGCCGGGGGTTAGGAGAAAAACTGTTTTTT.

The rearrangement joins TRBV4-3 to TRBJ1-5; a possible D gene is TRBD1 (6 bases). Trimming left V 0 bases short and J 4 bases short, with 10 bases between. Germline V CDR1 and CDR2: LGHNA, YSLEER. The CDR3 runs 15 residues. This CDR3 is CASSQDFRGNQPQHF. DNA of the CDR3: TGCGCCAGCAGCCAAGATTTTAGGGGGAATCAGCCCCAGCATTTT.

V and J are TRBV5-8 and TRBJ1-5; TRBD1 is a possible D gene (5 bases). Germline V gives CDR1 SGHTS, CDR2 YDEGEE. CDR3 size: 17 residues. Trimming removed 0 bases at V and 5 bases at J, with 18 bases between. CDR3 sequence reads: CASSLAWGDAGYQPQHF. The CDR3 region has the DNA TGTGCCAGCAGCTTGGCTTGGGGGGACGCCGGCTATCAGCCCCAGCATTTT.

The chain is built from TRBV7-9 and TRBJ2-1; 10 bases are shared with TRBD2. The germline CDR1 and CDR2 sequences are SEHNR and FQNEAQ (reference sequence). Unmatched junction bases numbered 9, after V lost 7 bases and J lost 0 bases. CDR3 length: 17 amino acids. The CDR3 DNA sequence: TGTGCCAGCATAACCCCACTAGCGGGATCCTCCTACAATGAGCAGTTCTTC. Translating it yields CASITPLAGSSYNEQFF.

The V and J genes are TRBV18 and TRBJ1-2, with D possibly matching TRBD1 (5 bases). The CDR3 has 15 amino acids. V lost 1 base to trimming and J lost 3 bases, with 12 bases between them. CDR1 and CDR2 (germline): KGHSH, LQKENI. CDR3 DNA: TGTGCCAGCTCACCACTAGGCAGGGTAGACTATGGCTACACCTTC. This gives the protein CASSPLGRVDYGYTF.